Sequencing of this T cell receptor beta chain was carried out in a study of shared clonotypes between healthy human individuals. The study separated CD4+ cells into CD45RA+ naive and CD45RA-negative memory subsets. About this clone: As yet, its antigen is unknown.

This table comes from immunoSEQ multiplex PCR, and its TCRdb copy is limited to in-frame clones, with some not included. The sample has about 960,000 clones, around three quarters seen once. Study-wide points: Although depth was large, rarefaction showed that sequencing of the sorted subsets was incomplete.

Sequencing was carried out using memory CD4+ T cells sorted from blood. Stated subset: CD45RA-negative fraction. This TCR was recovered from a man younger than 35 in good health.

The chain's CDR3 is CASSLNGRANEQFF. The CDR3 coding sequence is TGTGCCAGCAGCTTAAACGGGAGAGCGAATGAGCAGTTCTTC. The chain employs TRBV7-8 and TRBJ2-1; maybe TRBD2 (6 bases). CDR3 length: 14 amino acids. CDR1 is SGHVS and CDR2 is FQNEAQ in the germline V gene. V was shortened by 2 bases and J by 7 bases, with 12 bases between the two germline ends.